Presented here are 5 T cell receptor beta chains from one specimen sequenced in a study of T cell repertoires in cytomegalovirus infection. TCRdb re-called the reads with MiXCR, one entry per CDR3 protein. The table lists 750,000 to 950,000 distinct CDR3 sequences, approximately 32% of them singletons. Their target antigens are unknown. This material consisted of cultured CD8+ T cells from PBMCs, taken from culture after CMV antigen stimulation. The receptors here all came from a human donor in good health (CMV status not recorded). Some clones in this sample may be carry-over from other donors' samples.

This clonotype was detected only a few times. The J gene is TRBJ1-2, the V gene TRBV6-2 or TRBV6-3, with TRBD1 matching over 8 bases. The CDR3 contains 12 residues. Germline V CDR1 and CDR2: MNHEY, SVGEGT. J gave up 7 bases and V 6 bases, and 4 bases lay outside the gene matches. The CDR3 is CASRTGESGYTF. Written as DNA, the CDR3 is TGTGCCAGCAGGACAGGGGAAAGTGGCTACACCTTC.

V is TRBV25-1 and J is TRBJ1-5, with 7 bases fitting TRBD1. Germline CDR1 reads MGHDK; CDR2 reads SYGVNS. The trim removed 3 bases at V and 2 bases at J, leaving 1 base unmatched. The CDR3 extends over 14 amino acids. The CDR3 nucleotides read TGTGCCAGCAGTGACAGGGGGGGCAATCAGCCCCAGCATTTT. Its protein is CASSDRGGNQPQHF.

Only a few counts were recorded for this clonotype. The chain carries TRBV24-1 and TRBJ2-1, with a tentative D call TRBD2 (6 bases). The CDR3 contains 15 residues. The germline gives CDR1 KGHDR, CDR2 SFDVKD. Trimming took off 2 bases at V and 7 bases at J, with 14 bases between the two ends. The CDR3 loop is CATSDSGLPSNEQFF. In nucleotides, the CDR3 is TGTGCCACCAGTGATTCGGGACTGCCCTCGAATGAGCAGTTCTTC.

This clonotype was seen once. The V gene is TRBV28, the J gene TRBJ2-5; a weak D match, TRBD1 (6 bases). CDR3 size: 12 residues. Trimming stripped 8 bases from V and 5 bases from J, with 12 bases between. Looked up from germline, CDR1 is MDHEN and CDR2 is SYDVKM. CDR3 in amino acids: CASFTGNETQYF. In DNA, the CDR3 is TGTGCCAGCTTTACAGGGAACGAGACCCAGTACTTC.

The gene calls are TRBV28 and TRBJ2-7; 12 positions agree with TRBD2. The CDR3 runs to 15 residues. The V gene end was trimmed by 6 bases and the J gene end by 3 bases; junction bases not matched to a gene: 6. Germline V gives CDR1 MDHEN, CDR2 SYDVKM. The CDR3, as DNA: TGTGCCAGCAGCAACGGACTAGCGGGGCTCTACGAGCAGTACTTC. Its protein product is CASSNGLAGLYEQYF.